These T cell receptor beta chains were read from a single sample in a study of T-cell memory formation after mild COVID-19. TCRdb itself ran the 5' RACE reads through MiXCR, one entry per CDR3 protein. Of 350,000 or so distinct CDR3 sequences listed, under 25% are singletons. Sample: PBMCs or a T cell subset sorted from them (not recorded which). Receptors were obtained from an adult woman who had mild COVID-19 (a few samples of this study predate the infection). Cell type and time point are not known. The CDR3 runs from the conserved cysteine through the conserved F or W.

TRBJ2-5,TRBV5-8,CASSFHPGLAGRDPGETQYF
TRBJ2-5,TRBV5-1,CASSPGKGGEPQYF
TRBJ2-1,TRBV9,CASSVGAGREQFF
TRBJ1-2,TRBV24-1,CATSDSGHSSAAYGYTF
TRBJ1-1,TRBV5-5,CASSLDEVTEAFF
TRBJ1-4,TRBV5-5,CASSLTKANNEKLFF
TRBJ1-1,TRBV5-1,CASSLKPWGNTEAFF
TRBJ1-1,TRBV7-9,CASSLAAGADTEAFF
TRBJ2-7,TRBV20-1,CSARWDRSYEQYF
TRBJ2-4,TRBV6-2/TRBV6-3,CASSYGGTAKNIQYF
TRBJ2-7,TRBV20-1,CSAKTGPGEQYF
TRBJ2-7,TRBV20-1,CSARGASGGTYEQYF
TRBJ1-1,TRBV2,CASSVSNTEAFF
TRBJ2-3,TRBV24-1,CATSDWTGKGGTQYF
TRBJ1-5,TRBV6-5,CASSYSSPGGAANQPQHF
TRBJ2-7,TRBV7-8,CASSFLAESSYEQYF
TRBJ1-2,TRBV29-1,CSVLDRGQYYGYTF
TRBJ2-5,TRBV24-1,CATSEPGRGETQYF
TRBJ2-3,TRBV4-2,CASSRLSGDTDTQYF
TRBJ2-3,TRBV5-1,CASSPGTAIPDTQYF
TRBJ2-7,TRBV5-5,CASSTQGTYEQYF
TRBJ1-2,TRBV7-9,CASSSSVWGQGNYGYTF
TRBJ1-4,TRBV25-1,CASSDQDRAHEKLFF
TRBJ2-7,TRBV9,CASSGTGFGEQYF
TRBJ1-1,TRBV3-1,CASSQAYLGGAGGSEAFF
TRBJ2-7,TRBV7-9,CASSLALNYEQYF